This TCR beta chain was identified in a study of blood T cells in healthy people across ages (dated by TCRdb to between 2015 and 2016). Study-wide context: In model experiments, template switching captured about one uniquely barcoded TCR beta cDNA molecule for every two T cells. The study measured age-related changes in TCR beta repertoire diversity using deep sequencing normalized with unique cDNA molecular identifiers. The donors were split into four age groups: young (average roughly 15 years), middle-aged (about 40), aged (more than 55) and long-lived (more than 80). Donors of different ages were randomly distributed across sequencing lanes to avoid experimental bias. For two donors (one aged 18 to 30 and one aged 80 or older), the study analyzed two additional independent replicas of 1 million unique cDNA reads from the same blood draw.

The library was made by 5' RACE. A second PCR of 7 to 11 cycles was performed with a sample-barcoded 5' primer and a J-beta primer mix. A unique molecular identifier was introduced onto each TCR beta cDNA molecule by a template-switch 5' adaptor carrying 12 random nucleotides. Each sample yielded at least 3 million CDR3-containing paired-end reads. The Mint cDNA synthesis kit, primed by a TRBC-specific oligonucleotide, was used to synthesize first-strand cDNA from all RNA. All cDNA was treated with uracil-DNA glycosylase and then went through a first 18-cycle PCR with the universal primers M1SS and BC2_uni_R. In the source study's methods: Normalization of each sample was performed by random selection of 1 million high-quality reads, each carrying a distinct molecular identifier. Instead of being binned into consensus sequences, reads with shared molecular identifiers were discarded. MiTCR, run with a Q25 quality threshold and the strictest error-elimination algorithm, handled CDR3 identification, clonotype clustering and error correction. A nonparametric unseen species model using Euler transformation provided a lower-bound estimate of total TCR beta diversity. TCRdb cleaned the public reads at Q25 with fastp, built clones with MiXCR and kept in-frame beta chains. CDR3 protein sequences are deduplicated, and each keeps its most common genes and DNA. None of the V and J calls come from the authors' own analysis; TCRdb made them. This sample holds some 1,800,000 distinct CDR3 sequences; approximately 40% were observed only once. Under 30% of the sample belongs to the ten largest clones.

As to this clonotype: What this receptor recognizes is not known. The input lacks base qualities; no much larger clone sits a single base away.

Systemically healthy Caucasian individuals from Russia, some 40 in total and aged roughly 6 to 100 years, were included as donors. Approximately 9 milliliters of peripheral blood were collected from each donor into EDTA-treated Vacutainer tubes. Ficoll-Paque density-gradient centrifugation was used to isolate PBMCs, with at least 6 million per sample. Total RNA, at least 5.5 micrograms per sample, was extracted from PBMCs with Trizol reagent. For every donor, an aliquot of PBMCs went through flow cytometry to measure the percentages of naive CD45RAhigh/CD27high T cells. Study-wide findings and limitations: The long-lived group showed more naive CD4+ T cells, fewer expanded clones and increased TCR diversity than the aged group, suggesting age selection. Because profiling used bulk unsorted PBMCs, naive and antigen-experienced compartments could not be compared conclusively. Estimates of total diversity based on one million sequenced T cells were regarded as lower bounds and as underestimates. Because the CMV infection status of the donors was unknown, age-related changes in expanded clonotypes may potentially have been confounded. The percentage of naive T cells measured by flow cytometry correlated strongly with observed TCR beta diversity. As age increased, observed TCR beta diversity per million T cells dropped in a roughly linear way, and a significant reduction was already evident by age approximately 40.

V was cut back by 8 bases and J by 13 bases, leaving a gap of 21 bases between them. The germline V gene (reference sequence) provides CDR1 SEHNR and CDR2 FQNEAQ. The CDR3, cysteine through phenylalanine, is 13 amino acids long. Only the CDR3 DNA stays, 39 bases, in frame from base 1. Source material: blood. The sequence is built from TRBV7-9 and TRBJ2-4; the D segment might be TRBD1 or TRBD2, since each matches 5 bases. The TCR was taken from a human donor in good health. The CDR3 in this case is CASFPLRGRGQYF. The sequenced DNA is TGTGCCAGCTTCCCCCTCCGGGGACGCGGGCAGTACTTC.